This T cell receptor beta chain was identified during a study of blood T cell repertoires in COVID-19. Overall study: Acute-phase and convalescent COVID-19 samples originated in the United States, Italy and Spain. Sources were T cells, B-cell-depleted T cells, or PBMCs; the material itself was cDNA or gDNA.

CDR1 is MGHRA and CDR2 is YSYEKL in the germline V gene. V was trimmed by 4 bases and J by 1 base, leaving 13 bases between them. The CDR3 is 15 amino acids. The repertoire was sequenced with immunoSEQ multiplex PCR; TCRdb's copy has only in-frame clones and lacks some. The repertoire holds approximately 300,000 clones, with 90% to 95% as singletons. All enrollees were about 18 to 100 years old and from approximately 25 US areas. Contact with a PCR-confirmed or clinician-diagnosed COVID-19 case occurred within 2 weeks of entry. The rearrangement uses TRBV4-1 and TRBJ1-2; a possible D gene is TRBD1 (6 bases). Specimen: PBMCs or T cells enriched from blood (not recorded which). The TCR originated in a woman aged 25 to 45 who had been exposed to COVID-19. CDR3 residues: CASSPNPRGNYGYTF. CDR3 nucleotides: TGCGCCAGCAGCCCGAACCCCAGGGGTAACTATGGCTACACCTTC.